This T cell receptor beta chain was sequenced for a study of cytomegalovirus exposure and HLA in healthy donors (dated by TCRdb to between 2016 and 2019). Describing the broader study: An earlier analysis of under 600 of the donors reported approximately 290 Gb of sequence data and 120 million or so unique TCR beta sequences from 150 million to 200 million T cells. An earlier analysis of 587 of the donors applied high-throughput TCR beta sequencing to assess whether each TCR beta V gene segment acted as functional or pseudogenic. To predict cytomegalovirus infection status, the study combined high-throughput TCR immunosequencing, statistical association of individual TCRs with disease status, and machine learning. The study profiled the T cell repertoires of around 700 subjects by immunosequencing and related them to cytomegalovirus serostatus. Approximately 310 gigabases of sequencing data and around 80 million unique TCR sequences made up an early release that covered approximately 650 HLA-typed donors. The study aimed to test whether signatures of past pathogen exposure could be identified by cataloging public T cell receptors. Rather than drawing on any new phenotypic data, the later analysis identified candidate immune exposures from TCR beta sequences and the way those sequences occurred across donors. Along with the approximately 620-subject first cohort, a separate validation cohort of 120 different subjects was used. The genetic ancestry cluster associated with self-reported Caucasian donors included around four fifths of the roughly 360 genotyped donors. All discovery cohort repertoires had been generated using a single sequencing platform. The number of donors typed differed by locus, with 629-630 for A, B, C, DRB1 and DQB1, roughly 520 for DQA1, 600 to 610 for DPA1, and about 450 for DPB1. A later analysis re-examined previously published TCR beta repertoires from just over 650 donors and added high-resolution HLA genotyping to investigate patterns of TCR occurrence. Because of strong linkage in the cohort, five DR-DQ haplotypes were treated as single units for association and clustering. Genome-wide SNP genotypes for about 60% of the roughly 670 donors were used in a later genetic analysis, which treated that subset as a discovery cohort. On average, around 240,000 unique TCR beta nucleotide sequences were sequenced per donor among fewer than 500 genotyped donors of the cohort, with around 19% of those sequences being non-productive. Donor age, sex, ethnicity and CMV serostatus were collected together with the repertoire data. HLA typing included class I and class II loci at four-digit resolution.

About this clone itself: Its antigen has not been determined. The sample holds no much larger clone one base away, and base qualities are not on file.

What the work shows at the level of the full study, not this receptor alone: Linkage disequilibrium might explain the correlated functional status among segregating V segments, but an unknown experimental factor could not be excluded. The sequencing pipeline was judged likely to have produced a cluster of highly shared sequence variants as a technical artifact. Most TCR sequences were observed very rarely across donors, whereas some public TCRs were present in many individuals. In a later genetic analysis, a missense DCLRE1C variant was associated with V-gene and J-gene trimming of TCR beta chains, and the association was replicated in an independent cohort. Because HLA typing was unavailable for some donors at each locus, only the typed subset was used in association tests. Cytomegalovirus status was reported to be diagnosed by the classifier with high specificity and sensitivity in both the original and validation cohorts. The authors suggested that the approach could potentially be extended to other disease states and immunological phenotypes. Specific HLA alleles were associated with some 15,000 TCR beta sequences at a false discovery rate of 0.05 in a later analysis. A few of the identified cytomegalovirus-associated TCR beta chains were confirmed in vitro to be specific for cytomegalovirus antigens. When HLA alleles, especially DR and DQ, strongly co-occurred, attributing TCR associations to individual alleles was difficult. In a later analysis, TCR association rates were found to vary across HLA loci, with the most associated TCRs seen for DRB1 alleles and the fewest for HLA-C alleles. Most CMV-associated TCR beta chains appeared to be HLA-restricted in a later analysis, and the HLA associations seemed to be driven largely by CMV exposure. According to a later analysis, parvovirus B19, influenza, CMV and Epstein-Barr virus appeared linked to several top co-occurrence clusters. A further reported finding was that TCR beta sequences accurately predicted the HLA-A and HLA-B alleles for most subjects in the first cohort. Some IMGT-functional V segments, including TRBV6-2 and TRBV6-3, could not be distinguished by the 87-base-pair reads and were therefore excluded. The study listed 150 to 200 TCR beta chains as associated with cytomegalovirus. The earlier analysis of about 600 of the donors excluded approximately 17 rarely observed V segments, including chromosome 9 orphons, because counts were too low. Sequencing depth was assumed to be roughly uniform across donors in the presence/absence analyses, though that assumption may not hold. In this cohort, only TCR beta chains were sequenced, and detectable features were limited by the absence of alpha or paired-chain data. Broadly in line with IMGT annotations, most TCR beta V segments showed up in productive rearrangements about 87% or about 30% of the time in an earlier analysis of 450 to 750 of the donors. For the cohort, immune exposure information was limited to CMV serostatus. According to a later genetic analysis, donors in an Asian-associated ancestry cluster had fewer N-insertions in productive TCRs than the approximately 630-donor mean. In a later analysis, HLA-associated TCR beta chains showed more clonal expansion and lower generation probabilities than non-associated chains that were equally common.

Library preparation was by the immunoSEQ multiplex PCR assay. For the multiplex PCR, a mixture combining 60 forward primers for TCR Vbeta segments and 13 reverse primers for TCR Jbeta segments was used. The CDR3 region of rearranged TCR beta genes was amplified from genomic DNA by a multiplex PCR assay. The amplified TCR beta libraries were sequenced on the Illumina HiSeq System as 87-base-pair reads. The original pipeline was this. A later analysis tallied 80 million to 95 million unique TCR beta chains across the 666 repertoires, and 10 million to 11 million of those chains were shared by two or more donors. Raw reads were error-corrected and collapsed into unique sequences by a nearest-neighbor algorithm in which closely related sequences were merged to remove PCR and sequencing errors. Alignment of CDR3 sequences to IMGT reference sequences was used to assign V, D and J gene segments. For a sequence to be retained, a match of at least six nucleotides to both a V gene segment and a J gene segment was required. Rearrangements were classified as productive when the CDR3 lacked stop codons and remained in frame with V and J, and all other rearrangements were classified as non-productive. CDR3 was defined by IMGT convention, running from the second conserved V-encoded cysteine to the conserved J-encoded phenylalanine. In an earlier analysis of approximately 590 of the donors, sequences lacking an unambiguous match to a single V gene segment were excluded. In an earlier analysis of approximately 590 of the donors, V segments were called functional above 56.7% productive rearrangements and were called segregating when the between-donor standard deviation exceeded 5%. A statistical classification framework was built for diagnosing cytomegalovirus status from the catalog of TCR beta chain sequences. In a later analysis, TCR nucleotide sequences were compared against IMGT/GENE-DB human TR gene sequences so that V and J genes could be assigned. Using the TCRdist pipeline, a later analysis assigned CDR3 sequences along with most-parsimonious VDJ recombination scenarios. A later analysis defined each TCR beta chain by its CDR3 amino acid sequence plus V-gene family, and excluded reads lacking a unique V-gene family. In a later analysis, several hundred highly shared, low-generation-probability nucleotide sequences were removed to address suspected cross-contamination and a sequencing artifact. A later analysis calculated a clonal expansion index for each public chain from normalized within-repertoire ranks of inferred template counts. A later analysis computed generation probabilities with a VDJ recombination model fitted to out-of-frame rearrangements, and checked the results against IGoR. In a later analysis, TCR-TCR, TCR-HLA and TCR-CMV co-occurrence was scored with hypergeometric tests, and a repertoire-size bias correction was applied to TCR pairs. To estimate false discovery rates, a later analysis permuted the HLA or CMV assignments 20 times. In a later analysis, co-occurring TCRs were grouped using DBSCAN, with TCRdist sequence similarity added in when clustering inside HLA-allele-positive subsets. For co-occurrence clustering, repertoires with fewer than 30,000 or more than 120,000 public chains were excluded, along with five repertoires with anomalous nucleotide sharing. Sourced from immuneACCESS, this table was stored by TCRdb with only in-frame sequences that have V and J called. A share of the clones is absent; for the studies checked, an unresolved V gene accounts for under half, and the remainder has no known explanation. Clonal size and the V and J genes are those of that table, whereas D and trimming came from the DNA. The sample includes fewer than 250,000 clones, with more than 75% observed a single time. Jointly, the top ten make up about 6.4% of the sample.

In total, roughly 670 healthy bone marrow donors made up the cohort. All cohort members were sampled while nominally healthy, although unrecorded immune exposures were likely present. The donor tested CMV seropositive, placing the donor among the approximately 290 seropositive members of the cohort. Every donor gave a peripheral blood sample, and the peripheral blood mononuclear cells from that sample were used for TCR beta sequencing. The Qiagen DNeasy Blood Extraction Kit was used to extract genomic DNA from the blood cell samples. V trim: 4 bases; J trim: 1 base; unmatched bases: 7. The germline V gene specifies SGDLS as CDR1 and YYNGEE as CDR2. The CDR3 contains 18 residues, cysteine and phenylalanine counted. Left in the record is the CDR3 DNA by itself, 54 bases read in frame from the first base.

The receptor was derived from a man aged 40-55 years in good health and CMV-seropositive. The sample consisted of PBMCs. The chain links TRBV9 with TRBJ2-2; TRBD2 matches 13 bases in the middle. CDR3 loop: CASSSRTSGRGNTGELFF. At the DNA level, the sequence is TGTGCCAGCAGCTCAAGGACTAGCGGGAGAGGGAACACCGGGGAGCTGTTTTTT.